This TCR beta chain was observed in a study of T-cell memory formation after mild COVID-19. From the 5' RACE reads, TCRdb called clonotypes with MiXCR, one entry per CDR3 protein. Of around 310,000 distinct CDR3 sequences listed, 20% to 25% are singletons. This clonotype has more than one count but fewer than ten. Its antigen is currently unknown. Findings of the study overall: Second-wave clones that peaked on day 37 lacked confirmed SARS-CoV-2 specificity. Among CD4+ contracting clones, most were CM and EM, and CD8+ ones EMRA.

V was pared by 2 bases and J by 8 bases, with 15 bases between. The CDR3 is 14 residues long. The specimen sequenced was PBMCs or a T cell subset sorted from them (not recorded which). The receptor's source is a man aged 18 to 35 who had mild COVID-19 (a few samples of this study predate the infection). Cell type and time point are not known. J is TRBJ1-2 and V is TRBV12-3 or TRBV12-4; possibly TRBD1 for D (5 bases). The CDR3 bases are TGTGCCAGCAGTTTATCGGGGGGTGGGGAGGGCTACACCTTC. Residues: CASSLSGGGEGYTF.